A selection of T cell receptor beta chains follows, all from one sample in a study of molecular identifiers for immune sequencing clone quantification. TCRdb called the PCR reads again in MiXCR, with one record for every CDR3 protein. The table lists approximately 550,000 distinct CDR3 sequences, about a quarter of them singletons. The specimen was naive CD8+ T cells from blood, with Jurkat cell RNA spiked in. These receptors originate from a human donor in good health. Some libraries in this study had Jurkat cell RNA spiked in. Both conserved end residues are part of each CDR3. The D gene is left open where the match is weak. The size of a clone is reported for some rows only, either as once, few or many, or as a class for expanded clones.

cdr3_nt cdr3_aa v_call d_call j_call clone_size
TGTGCCAGCAAAAGGGGGACAGGGGATCAGCCCCAGCATTTT CASKRGTGDQPQHF TRBV2 TRBD1 TRBJ1-5 few
TGTGCCAGCAGTTACTCGCCTGATACTGAAGCTTTCTTT CASSYSPDTEAFF TRBV6-5 - TRBJ1-1 few
TGTGCCTGGAGCGAAAAAACAGCTATTCAATCCTACGAGCAGTACTTC CAWSEKTAIQSYEQYF TRBV30 - TRBJ2-7 few
TGTGCCAGTACACCGGGGACGAGGAGTAACACTGAAGCTTTCTTT CASTPGTRSNTEAFF TRBV19 - TRBJ1-1 -
TGTGCCAGCAGTTCCCGGGACAGGAGGACTAACTATGGCTGCACCTTC CASSSRDRRTNYGCTF TRBV28 TRBD1 TRBJ1-2 -
TGTGCCAGCAGCTCTGGGACCGACTCCTACAATGAGCAGTTCTTC CASSSGTDSYNEQFF TRBV11-2 - TRBJ2-1 -
TGTGCCAGCAGTTTGATATCAGGGGCCGAACCCCTCCACTTT CASSLISGAEPLHF TRBV28 - TRBJ1-6 few
TGTGCCACCAGCAGACTCCGAGGAGACGAGCAGTACTTC CATSRLRGDEQYF TRBV15 - TRBJ2-7 many
TGTGCCTGGAGTCTGACGAGGTGGGGGCGCTTCAACGAGCAGTACTTC CAWSLTRWGRFNEQYF TRBV30 - TRBJ2-7 -
TGTGCCAGCAGCCTGACAGGGATTAGCGAGGCCCAGTACTTC CASSLTGISEAQYF TRBV7-9 TRBD1 TRBJ2-5 -
TGTGCCAGCAGCTCACCAGGGAATTTAGAAGATACGCAGTATTTT CASSSPGNLEDTQYF TRBV5-6 - TRBJ2-3 -
TGTGCCAGCACCTCGACAGAATACGGCGACTATGGCTACACCTTC CASTSTEYGDYGYTF TRBV9 - TRBJ1-2 few
TGCGCCAGCGGGGGGGCTAGCGGGAGTAATGAGCAGTTCTTC CASGGASGSNEQFF TRBV5-1 TRBD2 TRBJ2-1 -
TGCAGTGCTAGAGAAGGGTACACCGGGGAGCTGTTTTTT CSAREGYTGELFF TRBV20-1 - TRBJ2-2 few
TGCGCCAGCATTTCGGACAGGTACGAGCAGTACTTC CASISDRYEQYF TRBV10-2 TRBD1 TRBJ2-7 few
TGTGCCAGCGGCCCCCTTGGGTCAGATACGCAGTATTTT CASGPLGSDTQYF TRBV27 - TRBJ2-3 -
TGTGCCAGCAGTTTTTACCGGGACGCGGGTGCTCATACGCAGTATTTT CASSFYRDAGAHTQYF TRBV12-3/TRBV12-4 - TRBJ2-3 few
TGTGCCAGTAGTATAGATCCGGGAGGCAGGAACACCGGGGAGCTGTTTTTT CASSIDPGGRNTGELFF TRBV19 TRBD2 TRBJ2-2 -
TGTGCCAGCAGTTCCTCTGGGGATGAAAAACTGTTTTTT CASSSSGDEKLFF TRBV12-3/TRBV12-4 - TRBJ1-4 few
TGTGTCAGCAGTTTCCCGGGGGGAGAGACCCAGTACTTC CVSSFPGGETQYF TRBV12-3/TRBV12-4 TRBD2 TRBJ2-5 few